This entry lists 15 T cell receptor beta chains sequenced from one sample in a study of T cell repertoires in cytomegalovirus infection. A single record per CDR3 protein comes from TCRdb applying MiXCR to the reads. The table shows a few hundred thousand distinct CDR3 sequences, with over 35% occurring only once. Their specific antigens are unknown. This sample comprised cultured PBMCs, obtained from culture after CMV antigen stimulation. The receptor set was obtained from a human donor in good health (CMV status not recorded). Some clones in this sample may be carry-over from other donors' samples.

This clonotype was seen a few times. The V and J genes are TRBV7-8 and TRBJ2-2; possibly TRBD1 or TRBD2 for D (6 bases each). Germline loops: CDR1 SGHVS, CDR2 FQNEAQ. CDR3 length: 17 amino acids. Trimming left V 5 bases short and J 6 bases short, with 22 bases between. The CDR3 DNA reads as TGTGCCAGCAGCAGACCCTCGGAGGGGGGCAGGGCCGGGGAGCTGTTTTTT. Translating gives CASSRPSEGGRAGELFF.

The sample holds a few counts of this clonotype. J is TRBJ1-3 and V is TRBV11-2; 7 bases are a match to TRBD1. Trimming cost V 6 bases and J 2 bases; bases outside gene matches: 10. The CDR3 contains 16 residues. Germline V gives CDR1 SGHAT, CDR2 FQNNGV. CDR3 sequence: CASRVGQARPGNTIYF. Written as DNA, the CDR3 is TGTGCCAGCAGGGTAGGACAGGCGCGTCCTGGAAACACCATATATTTT.

The chain is built from TRBV14 and TRBJ1-2; D ambiguous. The germline V and J ends were trimmed by 0 bases and 8 bases, with 16 bases remaining between them. CDR1 is SGHDN, CDR2 FVKESK, per germline. The CDR3 has 15 amino acids. The CDR3 DNA reads TGTGCCAGCAGCCAAGATCGGTCTAGCTATCAGGGCTACACCTTC. It translates to CASSQDRSSYQGYTF.

J is TRBJ2-3 and V is TRBV20-1; 11 bases map to TRBD2. CDR3 size: 19 residues. V lost 1 base to trimming and J lost 2 bases; unmatched junction nucleotides: 14. Germline V lookup: CDR1 DFQATT, CDR2 SNEGSKA (reference sequence). The CDR3 loop reads CSARAISGGAGTNTDTQYF. The CDR3 DNA reads as TGCAGTGCTAGAGCCATTAGCGGGGGGGCTGGGACGAACACAGATACGCAGTATTTT.

The sample holds many counts of this clonotype. This chain connects TRBV6-6 to TRBJ1-2, with 7 nucleotides matching TRBD1. CDR3 length equals 13 residues. CDR1 is MNHNY and CDR2 is SVGAGI in the germline V gene (reference sequence). V was pared by 0 bases and J by 8 bases, with 3 bases of the junction left unmatched. CDR3 sequence (DNA): TGTGCCAGCAGTTACTCGACAGGGCCGGGCTACACCTTC. Translation gives CASSYSTGPGYTF.

The chain joins TRBV28 to TRBJ2-1; 10 bases line up with TRBD2. Per germline, CDR1 MDHEN and CDR2 SYDVKM. The CDR3 sequence is 15 residues long. V lost 2 bases to trimming and J lost 6 bases; unmatched junction nucleotides: 4. The CDR3 DNA is TGTGCCAGCAGTTTAAAACTAGCGGGATTCAATGAGCAGTTCTTC. This gives the protein CASSLKLAGFNEQFF.

The chain has TRBV5-1 and TRBJ2-3; TRBD2 is a possible D gene (6 bases). Germline V gene data show CDR1 as SGHRS and CDR2 as YFSETQ. Deletions cut 2 bases from V and 6 bases from J, with 16 bases between. This CDR3 has 15 amino acids. CDR3 region: CASSFQRVSLDTQYF. CDR3 nucleotide sequence: TGCGCCAGCAGCTTCCAGCGGGTCAGCCTTGATACGCAGTATTTT.

The CDR3 DNA is TGTGCCAGCAGCCCCGTGGTGACCTCAATGAACACTGAAGCTTTCTTT. The encoded protein is CASSPVVTSMNTEAFF. The chain employs TRBV4-2 and TRBJ1-1; D call uncertain. This CDR3 contains 16 residues. Germline CDR1 LGHNA, CDR2 YNFKEQ. V gave up 4 bases and J gave up 0 bases, with 15 bases separating them.

V gene TRBV27 combines with J gene TRBJ1-4; 10 bases are a match to TRBD1. This CDR3 is 15 amino acids long. V trimming: 6 bases; J trimming: 11 bases; junction bases outside the gene matches: 12. CDR1 MNHEY and CDR2 SMNVEV come from the germline V gene (reference sequence). CDR3 residues: CASRAAGQGDRKLFF. The CDR3 DNA reads as TGTGCCAGCAGGGCCGCCGGACAGGGGGATAGGAAACTGTTTTTT.

The gene calls are TRBV27 and TRBJ2-1; possible D gene TRBD2, 6 bases. V lost 3 bases and J 8 bases, leaving 14 bases between the germline ends. The CDR3 sequence is 14 residues long. Germline lookup yields CDR1 MNHEY and CDR2 SMNVEV (reference sequence). CDR3 in amino acids: CASSLSGPVHEQFF. CDR3 nucleotides: TGTGCCAGCAGTTTGAGCGGGCCAGTCCATGAGCAGTTCTTC.

This clonotype was seen more than once but under ten times. The chain employs TRBV7-8 and TRBJ2-5; D gene unclear. The CDR3 runs 11 residues. The germline V gene has CDR1 SGHVS and CDR2 FQNEAQ. Trimming removed 4 bases at V and 7 bases at J, with 7 bases between. CDR3 protein: CASSYTGTQYF. The CDR3 nucleotides read TGTGCCAGCAGCTACACCGGGACCCAGTACTTC.

This chain connects TRBV7-2 to TRBJ1-2, with 8 bases that match TRBD1. Germline V gene sequence: CDR1 SGHTA, CDR2 FQGNSA. Losses at the gene ends were 5 bases for V and 6 bases for J; bases not matched to a gene: 5. CDR3 length equals 13 residues. The CDR3 DNA reads as TGTGCCAGCAGCCCCCAGACAGGGGATGGCTACACCTTC. As protein: CASSPQTGDGYTF.

Only a few counts were recorded for this clonotype. J is TRBJ2-1 and V is TRBV20-1; D call uncertain. Trimming removed 5 bases at V and 8 bases at J, with 10 bases between. CDR1 and CDR2 (germline): DFQATT, SNEGSKA (reference sequence). This CDR3 spans 11 amino acids. The CDR3 region is CSAGVLDEQFF. The CDR3 DNA follows: TGCAGTGCTGGGGTACTCGATGAGCAGTTCTTC.

This clonotype has just a few counts. V usage is TRBV7-6 and J usage is TRBJ1-2; the D is unclear. CDR1 is SGHVS, CDR2 FNYEAQ, per germline. Trimming stripped 10 bases from V and 2 bases from J, with 14 bases between. This CDR3 is built from 13 residues. CDR3 bases: TGTGCCACCGTCGTCCCGGGGAACTATGGCTACACCTTC. Translated: CATVVPGNYGYTF. The full variable domain, in which reference TRBV7-6 and TRBJ1-2 provide the parts outside the CDR3, is GAGVSQSPRYKVTKRGQDVALRCDPISGHVSLYWYRQALGQGPEFLTYFNYEAQQDKSGLPNDRFSAERPEGSISTLTIQRTEQRDSAMYRCATVVPGNYGYTFGSGTRLTVV.

The V call is TRBV6-2 or TRBV6-3, the J call TRBJ2-3; D unresolved. The ends were cut back, 1 base at V and 1 base at J, with 9 bases in the middle. The germline CDR1 and CDR2 sequences are MNHEY and SVGEGT. The CDR3 runs to 15 residues. Written as DNA, the CDR3 is TGTGCCAGCAGTTACTTACGGGTGGGCACAGATACGCAGTATTTT. This encodes CASSYLRVGTDTQYF.